A selection of T cell receptor beta chains follows, all from one sample in a study of shared clonotypes between healthy human individuals. Method: immunoSEQ multiplex PCR; TCRdb's copy keeps in-frame clones and lacks some. The data show some 690,000 clones, 90% seen once. Sequenced material: memory CD8+ T cells from PBMCs. The receptors were gathered from a man aged 18 to 35 in good health. Some clones in this sample may be carry-over from other donors' samples. CDR3s include the opening cysteine and the closing phenylalanine or tryptophan. The order of the fields is V gene, J gene, CDR3 protein.

TRBV28,TRBJ2-7,CASRPLGGGYEQYF
TRBV5-6,TRBJ1-1,CASSPSDRGRTEAFF
TRBV28,TRBJ2-7,CASSFWRPIYEQYF
TRBV7-3,TRBJ2-1,CASSLEGGQSQFF
TRBV28,TRBJ2-5,CASSVLGGRETQYF
TRBV6-6,TRBJ2-1,CASSYGGYNEQFF
TRBV2,TRBJ2-7,CASRPLDRVYEQYF
TRBV4-2,TRBJ2-3,CASSEGTTSADTQYF
TRBV9,TRBJ2-3,CASSGGTSGLTDTQYF
TRBV11-2,TRBJ2-1,CASSSLAGLEQFF
TRBV28,TRBJ2-1,CASSRTSGSTEQFF
TRBV10-3,TRBJ1-1,CAISEAGGVRTEAFF
TRBV6-5,TRBJ2-1,CASSYSLAGTYNEQFF
TRBV7-2,TRBJ2-1,CASSLDGQSYNEQFF
TRBV7-6,TRBJ2-1,CASSHSNSWDEQFF
TRBV5-5,TRBJ2-3,CASSLMELTDTQYF
TRBV11-2,TRBJ2-2,CASSPAGAGELFF
TRBV25-1,TRBJ1-6,CASSNHINSPLHF
TRBV27,TRBJ2-3,CASSWTGVSTDTQYF
TRBV7-3,TRBJ2-1,CASSLIPGGPVSEQFF
TRBV7-8,TRBJ2-1,CASSPWDSGSSYNEQFF
TRBV30,TRBJ2-5,CAWSPGTGVVETQYF
TRBV28,TRBJ2-3,CASSLVTAGGPGTDTQYF
TRBV27,TRBJ1-2,CASSLSFQTLYGYTF
TRBV27,.,CASSLSGQGQSSYEQYF
TRBV14,TRBJ2-7,CASSQDNSPYEQYF
TRBV15,TRBJ2-3,CATSTRSTDTQYF
TRBV19,TRBJ1-1,CASSIGQGPIGAFF
TRBV2,TRBJ1-5,CASSEKAKGQPQHF
TRBV7-7,TRBJ2-7,CANLQRDKYSYEQYF
TRBV5-6,TRBJ2-1,CASSSGLAGEERYNEQFF
TRBV2,TRBJ1-2,CASRNPGRDHGYTF
TRBV7-6,TRBJ2-3,CASSFRSPPTDTQYF
TRBV27,TRBJ1-5,CASSLYPGSNQPQHF
TRBV29-1,TRBJ1-1,CSAGGTEAFF
TRBV6-4,TRBJ2-3,CASSRTGESDTQYF
TRBV5-1,TRBJ2-7,CASSLRTQTYEQYF
TRBV7-9,TRBJ1-2,CASSLGGQGIYGYTF
TRBV19,TRBJ2-5,CASSSRPNQETQYF
TRBV27,TRBJ2-5,CASSPVPRDLYQETQYF
TRBV9,TRBJ2-5,CASSEGGGRQETQYF
TRBV27,TRBJ2-1,CASSFSRPNEQFF
TRBV5-4,TRBJ2-6,CASSRLLQTTGANVLTF
TRBV2,TRBJ2-5,CASRSGARETQYF
TRBV7-9,TRBJ2-1,CASSSWGGSSYNEQFF
TRBV6-6,TRBJ2-7,CASREKGQGYEQYF
TRBV4-1,TRBJ1-2,CASSQPGLDYGYTF
TRBV2,TRBJ2-1,CASRPTVRSYNEQFF
TRBV7-9,TRBJ2-1,CASSLVDSANEQFF
TRBV9,TRBJ2-7,CASSPGRRAPSYEQYF
TRBV2,TRBJ2-2,CARKQDTGELFF
TRBV4-1,TRBJ2-5,CASSQDPAGGPEETQYF
TRBV21-1,TRBJ1-1,CASSKPTPVHGNTEAFF